This T cell receptor (beta chain) stems from a study of CD8 T cells in ankylosing spondylitis. General study findings and limits: Disease-linked clones, CD8+, were relatively rare in peripheral blood.

The CDR3 is 14 amino acids. CDR1 DFQATT and CDR2 SNEGSKA come from the germline V gene (reference sequence). Trimming took 6 bases from V and 5 from J, leaving 20 bases between them. TCR beta libraries were made by quantitative 5'-RACE with molecular barcodes. MiXCR, run by TCRdb on the 5' RACE reads, gives a single entry per CDR3 protein. Of around 17,000 distinct CDR3 sequences listed, around 8% are singletons. This clonotype has ten or more counts. No antigen is known for it. This sequence joins TRBV20-1 and TRBJ2-7; D gene unclear. The origin of this receptor is a male donor with ankylosing spondylitis or in good health (not recorded which). Sequencing was done on a sample of blood. The CDR3 coding sequence is TGCAGTGCCAGAAGCGACGCCCTGATGAACGAGCAGTACTTC. This translates into CSARSDALMNEQYF.